These 13 T cell receptor beta chains originate from one sample sequenced in a study of cytomegalovirus exposure and HLA in healthy donors. 13 Jbeta primers and 60 Vbeta primers were used for the PCR. Sequencing was performed with immunoSEQ multiplex PCR; in TCRdb, only in-frame clones are kept and a portion is missing. This sample has roughly 120,000 clones, with over 60% found just once. Input material: PBMCs. The source is a woman aged 55-69 years in good health and CMV-seropositive.

The chain carries TRBV7-3 and TRBJ2-2; the D gene is possibly TRBD2 (5 bases). The CDR3 is made up of 14 amino acids. Germline CDR1 SGHTA, CDR2 FQGTGA. Trimming took 1 base from V and 8 from J, leaving 11 bases between them. The CDR3 DNA follows: TGTGCCAGCAGCTTAATTGGGGAGTCGGGGGAGCTGTTTTTT. It encodes CASSLIGESGELFF.

Concerning this clone itself: Because the CDR3's place on the DNA is in doubt, the DNA is left out and the CDR3 is given as listed by TCRdb. This sequence joins TRBV2 and TRBJ2-4; no check of the table's D call, TRBD2, against the DNA was made. The germline gives CDR1 SNHLY, CDR2 FYNNEI. The CDR3 length is 11 residues, termini included. The CDR3 sequence: CASSVAGGAYF.

This clone occurred once. The rearrangement links TRBV9 to TRBJ2-1, with TRBD1 matching over 7 bases. Germline V gene sequence: CDR1 SGDLS, CDR2 YYNGEE. CDR3 length: 17 amino acids. V gave up 2 bases and J gave up 2 bases; unmatched junction bases: 10. Here the CDR3 DNA reads TGTGCCAGCAGCGTTGAACCGGGACAGAGGCCCTACAATGAGCAGTTCTTC. Its translation is CASSVEPGQRPYNEQFF.

The gene calls are TRBV9 and TRBJ2-5; tentative D call: TRBD1 (6 bases). The CDR3 length is 13 residues. Germline V gives CDR1 SGDLS, CDR2 YYNGEE. Trimming took 4 bases from V and 4 from J, leaving 11 bases between them. The CDR3 loop reads CASSPQGRETQYF. The CDR3 DNA follows: TGTGCCAGCAGCCCACAGGGTCGAGAGACCCAGTACTTC.

This sequence joins TRBV5-4 and TRBJ2-7; TRBD2 agrees at 9 bases. The junction had 4 bases not matched to a gene; V was cut back by 1 base and J by 2 bases. This CDR3 is 15 amino acids long. Germline CDR1 and CDR2: SGHNT and YYREEE (reference sequence). As DNA, the CDR3 is TGTGCCAGCAGCTTGACTAGCGGGCAAACCTACGAGCAGTACTTC. This translates into CASSLTSGQTYEQYF.

The chain combines TRBV6-5 with TRBJ2-7; possible D gene TRBD2, 5 bases. The CDR3 length is 15 residues. The germline V gene has CDR1 MNHEY and CDR2 SVGAGI. V shed 10 bases and J shed 0 bases, with 19 bases lying between them. As DNA, the CDR3 is TGTGCCACCAAAAGGCGCCAGAGGGACTCCTACGAGCAGTACTTC. Translated, it gives CATKRRQRDSYEQYF.

This clone was counted a few times. This chain uses TRBV18 with TRBJ1-1, with D hard to call. This CDR3 contains 14 residues. In germline, CDR1 is KGHSH, CDR2 LQKENI. V gave up 3 bases and J gave up 3 bases, with 11 bases separating them. CDR3 bases: TGTGCCAGCTCACCGGATGCGGGTTACACTGAAGCTTTCTTT. Protein: CASSPDAGYTEAFF.

As to this clone: Its ends do not fully match the called genes, so a read error is possible. V gene TRBV7-9 combines with J gene TRBJ1-2; D gene uncertain. The CDR3 extends over 15 amino acids. CDR1 and CDR2 from the germline V gene are SEHNR and FQNEAQ (reference sequence). CDR3 nucleotides: TGTTCCAGCAGCTTAGACTCGGGGATTAACTATGGCTACACCTTC. As protein: CSSSLDSGINYGYTF.

The chain is built from TRBV7-2 and TRBJ2-7, with a possible D match to TRBD1 (6 bases). Germline CDR1 reads SGHTA; CDR2 reads FQGNSA. The CDR3 totals 13 residues. Trimming cost V 2 bases and J 5 bases, with 10 bases left between them. CDR3 sequence reads: CASSLTGFHEQYF. The CDR3 region has the DNA TGTGCCAGCAGCTTAACAGGGTTTCACGAGCAGTACTTC.

The rearrangement joins TRBV7-3 to TRBJ2-6, with D maybe TRBD2 (5 bases). CDR1 is SGHTA, CDR2 FQGTGA, per germline. V dropped 5 bases and J dropped 1 base, with 18 bases sitting between them. This CDR3 has 18 residues. The CDR3 sequence: CASSLRAETFSGANVLTF. The CDR3 DNA follows: TGTGCCAGCAGCCTACGAGCGGAGACCTTTTCTGGGGCCAACGTCCTGACTTTC.

The V call is TRBV7-3, the J call TRBJ2-7; 7 bases match TRBD1. Germline loops: CDR1 SGHTA, CDR2 FQGTGA. The CDR3 is 18 amino acids. V lost 0 bases, J lost 4 bases, and 15 bases stayed unmatched. CDR3 in amino acids: CASSLTATGQIWGYEQYF. CDR3 bases: TGTGCCAGCAGCTTAACGGCGACAGGGCAAATATGGGGGTACGAGCAGTACTTC.

The table lists this clone with a few counts. The chain employs TRBV6-5 and TRBJ1-5, with 9 positions matching TRBD1. V trimming: 9 bases; J trimming: 1 base; junction bases outside the gene matches: 4. In germline, CDR1 is MNHEY, CDR2 SVGAGI. There are 14 residues in the CDR3. As DNA, the CDR3 is TGTGCCAGTGATGGACAGGGGAGCAATCAGCCCCAGCATTTT. Translated, it gives CASDGQGSNQPQHF.

The rearrangement links TRBV4-1 to TRBJ1-2, with 8 bases identical to TRBD1. From germline, CDR1 is MGHRA and CDR2 YSYEKL. This CDR3 is built from 14 residues. V dropped 4 bases and J dropped 8; count of bases not matched to a gene: 9. CDR3 nucleotide sequence: TGCGCCAGCAGCCGTGTCGGACAGGGTGGCGGCTACACCTTC. Translating gives CASSRVGQGGGYTF.